This TCR beta chain was sequenced during a study of graft-versus-host responses after intestinal transplantation. Background on the study: Anti-thymocyte globulin induction, then tacrolimus and steroids for about 3 years, went to all recipients. Study-level results: The marrow of recipients harbored GvH clones, and ileum or blood showed some of them first. Patients who carried graft-donor T cell macrochimerism also had high graft-versus-host to host-versus-graft clonal ratios in their allografts. The highest levels of circulating GvH clones went along with early declines in HvG clones after transplant.

Concerning this clone: Its antigen is unknown.

The length of the CDR3 is 16 residues. Germline V gene data show CDR1 as MNHNS and CDR2 as SASEGT. The assay was immunoSEQ multiplex PCR, and TCRdb's table has in-frame clones only and misses some. The data contain 95,000 to 100,000 clones, 86% of them seen just once; the ten biggest clones take up 1.4%. V usage is TRBV6-1 and J usage is TRBJ2-5; 11 bases are a match to TRBD2. The J call is uncertain, as TRBJ2-7 better fits the DNA end. The source of this sequence is a human patient who received an intestinal transplant, so some T cells may come from the graft donor. Sample: PBMCs, taken 255 days after intestinal transplant. CDR3 amino acids: CASSEGLADSSYEQYF. For the CDR3, the DNA is TGTGCCAGCAGTGAGGGACTAGCGGATAGCTCCTACGAGCAGTACTTC.